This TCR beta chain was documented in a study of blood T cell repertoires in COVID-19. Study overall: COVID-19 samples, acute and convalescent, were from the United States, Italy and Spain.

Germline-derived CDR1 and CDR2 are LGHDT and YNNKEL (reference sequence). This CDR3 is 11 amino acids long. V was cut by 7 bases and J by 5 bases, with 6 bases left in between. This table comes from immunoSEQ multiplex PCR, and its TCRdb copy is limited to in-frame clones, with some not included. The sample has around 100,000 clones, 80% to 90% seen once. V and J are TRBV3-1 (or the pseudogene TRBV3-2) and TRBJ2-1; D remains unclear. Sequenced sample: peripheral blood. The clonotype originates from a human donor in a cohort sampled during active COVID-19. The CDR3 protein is CASTLNNEQFF. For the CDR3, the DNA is TGTGCCAGCACCCTAAACAATGAGCAGTTCTTC.